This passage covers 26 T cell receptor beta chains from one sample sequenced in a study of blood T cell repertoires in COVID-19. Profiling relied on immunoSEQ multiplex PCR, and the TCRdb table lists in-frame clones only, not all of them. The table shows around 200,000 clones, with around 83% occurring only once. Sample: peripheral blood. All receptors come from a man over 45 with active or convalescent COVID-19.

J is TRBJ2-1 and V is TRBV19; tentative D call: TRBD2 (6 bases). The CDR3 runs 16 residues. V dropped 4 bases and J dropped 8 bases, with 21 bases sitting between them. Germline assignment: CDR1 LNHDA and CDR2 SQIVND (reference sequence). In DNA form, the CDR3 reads TGTGCCAGTAGTAAAGCCGACGGAGGGCAATGGGATGAGCAGTTCTTC. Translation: CASSKADGGQWDEQFF.

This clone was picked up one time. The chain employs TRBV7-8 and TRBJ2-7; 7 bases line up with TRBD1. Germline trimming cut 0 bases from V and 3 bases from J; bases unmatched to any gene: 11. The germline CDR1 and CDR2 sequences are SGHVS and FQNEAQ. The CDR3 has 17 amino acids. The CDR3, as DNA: TGTGCCAGCAGCTTAGCCAGGTCACAGGGGCCTAACTACGAGCAGTACTTC. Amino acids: CASSLARSQGPNYEQYF.

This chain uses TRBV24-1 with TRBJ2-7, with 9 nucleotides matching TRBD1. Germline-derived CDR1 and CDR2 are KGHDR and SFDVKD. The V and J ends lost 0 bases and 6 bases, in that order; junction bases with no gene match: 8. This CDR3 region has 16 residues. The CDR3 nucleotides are TGTGCCACCAGTGATTTGCGGGGAACAGGGGGCACCGAGCAGTACTTC. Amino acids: CATSDLRGTGGTEQYF.

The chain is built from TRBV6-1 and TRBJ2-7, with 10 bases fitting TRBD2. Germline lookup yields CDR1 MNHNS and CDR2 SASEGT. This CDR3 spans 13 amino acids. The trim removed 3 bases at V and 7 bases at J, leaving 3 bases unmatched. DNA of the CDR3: TGTGCCAGCAGTGAGCTAGCGGGAGTTGAGCAGTACTTC. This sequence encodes CASSELAGVEQYF.

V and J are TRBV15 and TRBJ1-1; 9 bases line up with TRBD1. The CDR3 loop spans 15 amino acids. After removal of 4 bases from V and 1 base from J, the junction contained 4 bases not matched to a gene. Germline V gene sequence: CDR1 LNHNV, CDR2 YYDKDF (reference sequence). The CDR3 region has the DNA TGTGCCACCAGCACTTGGGACAGGGAGAACACTGAAGCTTTCTTT. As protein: CATSTWDRENTEAFF.

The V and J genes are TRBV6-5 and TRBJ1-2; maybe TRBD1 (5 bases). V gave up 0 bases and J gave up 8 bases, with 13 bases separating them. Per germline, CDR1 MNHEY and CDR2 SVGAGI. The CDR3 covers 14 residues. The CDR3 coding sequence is TGTGCCAGCAGTTACTCTCCAGGGAACGACGGCTACACCTTC. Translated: CASSYSPGNDGYTF.

The CDR3 coding sequence is TGTGCCAGCAGCTCGGGGGGAGACAGTGACTATGGCTACACCTTC. As protein: CASSSGGDSDYGYTF. V is TRBV5-4 and J is TRBJ1-2; possible D gene TRBD1, 5 bases. V was trimmed by 3 bases and J by 3 bases, leaving 15 bases between them. The germline V gene encodes CDR1 SGHNT and CDR2 YYREEE (reference sequence). The CDR3 is 15 residues long.

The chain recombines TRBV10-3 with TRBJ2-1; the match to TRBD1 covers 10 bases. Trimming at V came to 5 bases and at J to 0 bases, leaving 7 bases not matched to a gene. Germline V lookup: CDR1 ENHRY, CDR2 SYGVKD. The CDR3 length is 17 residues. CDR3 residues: CAISTGTGEPSYNEQFF. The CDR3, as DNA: TGTGCCATCAGTACCGGGACAGGGGAACCCTCCTACAATGAGCAGTTCTTC.

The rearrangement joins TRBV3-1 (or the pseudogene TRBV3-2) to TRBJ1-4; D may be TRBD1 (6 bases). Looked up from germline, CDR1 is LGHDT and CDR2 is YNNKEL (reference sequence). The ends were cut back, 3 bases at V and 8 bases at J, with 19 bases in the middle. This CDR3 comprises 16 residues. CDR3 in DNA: TGTGCCAGCAGCCAGCAGAGCAACAGGGTTGGGGAAAAACTGTTTTTT. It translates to CASSQQSNRVGEKLFF.

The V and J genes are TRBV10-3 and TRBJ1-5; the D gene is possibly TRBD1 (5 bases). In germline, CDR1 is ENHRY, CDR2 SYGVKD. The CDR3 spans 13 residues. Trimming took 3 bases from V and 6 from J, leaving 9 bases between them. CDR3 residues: CAISDRGFQPQHF. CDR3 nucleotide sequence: TGTGCCATCAGTGATAGGGGTTTTCAGCCCCAGCATTTT.

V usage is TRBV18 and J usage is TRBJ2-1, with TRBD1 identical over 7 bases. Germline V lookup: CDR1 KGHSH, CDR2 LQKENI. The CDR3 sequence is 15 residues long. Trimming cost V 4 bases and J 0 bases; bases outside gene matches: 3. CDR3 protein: CASSLGGGSYNEQFF. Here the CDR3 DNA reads TGTGCCAGCTCACTAGGGGGCGGCTCCTACAATGAGCAGTTCTTC.

The CDR3 nucleotides read TGCAGCGTTGAAAATGGGGCGAGGAGTGAGCAGTTCTTC. Translating gives CSVENGARSEQFF. This chain uses TRBV29-1 with TRBJ2-1; the D gene is possibly TRBD1 (5 bases). V was pared by 2 bases and J by 9 bases, with 14 bases between. The CDR3 extends over 13 amino acids. Germline V gives CDR1 SQVTM, CDR2 ANQGSEA.

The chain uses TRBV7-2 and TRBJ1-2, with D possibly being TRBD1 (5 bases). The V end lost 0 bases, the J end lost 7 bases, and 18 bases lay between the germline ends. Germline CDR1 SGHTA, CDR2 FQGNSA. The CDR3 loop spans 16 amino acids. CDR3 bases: TGTGCCAGCAGCTTAGCGCTTGGCAGGGCGATAACTGGCTACACCTTC. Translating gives CASSLALGRAITGYTF.

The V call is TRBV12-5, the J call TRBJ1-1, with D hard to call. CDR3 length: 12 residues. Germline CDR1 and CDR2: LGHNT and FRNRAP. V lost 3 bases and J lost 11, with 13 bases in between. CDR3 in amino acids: CASGLLEISAFF. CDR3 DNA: TGTGCTAGTGGTTTATTAGAGATTTCGGCTTTCTTT.

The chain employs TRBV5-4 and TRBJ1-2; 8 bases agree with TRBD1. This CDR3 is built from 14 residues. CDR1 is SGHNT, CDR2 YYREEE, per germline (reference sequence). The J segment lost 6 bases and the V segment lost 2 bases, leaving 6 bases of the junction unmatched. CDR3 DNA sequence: TGTGCCAGCAGCTTAACAGGGGGTTCGCATGGCTACACCTTC. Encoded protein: CASSLTGGSHGYTF.

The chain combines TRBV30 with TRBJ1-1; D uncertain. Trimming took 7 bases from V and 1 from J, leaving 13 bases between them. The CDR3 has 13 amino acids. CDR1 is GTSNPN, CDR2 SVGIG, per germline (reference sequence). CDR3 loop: CASPSRGNTEAFF. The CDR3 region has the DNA TGTGCCTCCCCCTCAAGAGGGAACACTGAAGCTTTCTTT.

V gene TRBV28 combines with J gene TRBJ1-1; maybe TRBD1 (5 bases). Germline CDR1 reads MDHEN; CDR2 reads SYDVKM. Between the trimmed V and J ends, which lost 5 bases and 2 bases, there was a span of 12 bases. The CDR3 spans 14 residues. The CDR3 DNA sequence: TGTGCCAGCAGTATAATCCAGGGAAACACTGAAGCTTTCTTT. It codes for CASSIIQGNTEAFF.

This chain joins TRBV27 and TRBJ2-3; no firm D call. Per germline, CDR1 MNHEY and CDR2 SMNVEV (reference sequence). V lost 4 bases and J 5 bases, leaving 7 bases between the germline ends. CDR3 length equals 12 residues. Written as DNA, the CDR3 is TGTGCCAGCAGTTGGGCTCGAGATACGCAGTATTTT. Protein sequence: CASSWARDTQYF.

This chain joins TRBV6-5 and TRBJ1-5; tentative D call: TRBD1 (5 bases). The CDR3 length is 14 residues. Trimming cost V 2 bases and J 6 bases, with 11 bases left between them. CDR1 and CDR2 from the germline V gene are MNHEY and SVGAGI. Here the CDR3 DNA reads TGTGCCAGCAGTTACAGGGGTTCGGGTCAGCCCCAGCATTTT. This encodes CASSYRGSGQPQHF.

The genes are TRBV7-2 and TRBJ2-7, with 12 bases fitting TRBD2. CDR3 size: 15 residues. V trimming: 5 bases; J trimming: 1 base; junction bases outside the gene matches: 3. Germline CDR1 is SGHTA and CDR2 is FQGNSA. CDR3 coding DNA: TGTGCCAGCAGCACTAGCGGGGGGTCGTCCTACGAGCAGTACTTC. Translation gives CASSTSGGSSYEQYF.

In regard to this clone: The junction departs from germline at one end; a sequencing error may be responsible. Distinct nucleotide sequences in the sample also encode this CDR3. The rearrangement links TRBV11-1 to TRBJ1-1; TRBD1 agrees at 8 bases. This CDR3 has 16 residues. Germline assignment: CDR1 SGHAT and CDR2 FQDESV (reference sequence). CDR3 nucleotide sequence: TGTGCCAGCAGCTTACCGAACAGGGGGAGAAACACTGAAGCCTTCTTT. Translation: CASSLPNRGRNTEAFF. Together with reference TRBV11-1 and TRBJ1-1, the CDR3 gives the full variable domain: EAEVAQSPRYKITEKSQAVAFWCDPISGHATLYWYRQILGQGPELLVQFQDESVVDDSQLPKDRFSAERLKGVDSTLKIQPAELGDSAMYLCASSLPNRGRNTEAFFGQGTRLTVV.

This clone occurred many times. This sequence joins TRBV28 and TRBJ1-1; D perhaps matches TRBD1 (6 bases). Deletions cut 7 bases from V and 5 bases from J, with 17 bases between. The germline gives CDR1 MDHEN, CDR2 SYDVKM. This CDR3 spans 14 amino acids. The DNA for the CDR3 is TGTGCCAGCACCAAAGGGGGGGTCGCAACTGAAGCTTTCTTT. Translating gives CASTKGGVATEAFF.

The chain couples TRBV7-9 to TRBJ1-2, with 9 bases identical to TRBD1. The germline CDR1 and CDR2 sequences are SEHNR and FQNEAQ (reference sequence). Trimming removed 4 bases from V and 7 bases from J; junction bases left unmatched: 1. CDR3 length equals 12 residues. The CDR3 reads CASSWDRAGYTF. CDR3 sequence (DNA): TGTGCCAGCAGCTGGGACAGGGCTGGCTACACCTTC.

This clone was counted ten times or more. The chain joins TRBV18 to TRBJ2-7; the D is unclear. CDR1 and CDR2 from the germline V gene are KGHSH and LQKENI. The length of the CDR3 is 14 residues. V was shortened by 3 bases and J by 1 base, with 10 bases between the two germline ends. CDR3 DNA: TGTGCCAGCTCACCTATGCTACGGTCCTACGAGCAGTACTTC. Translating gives CASSPMLRSYEQYF.

This CDR3 reads CASSLFPGQGAGDYGYTF. The CDR3 nucleotides read TGTGCCAGCAGTTTATTTCCGGGACAGGGGGCGGGAGACTATGGCTACACCTTC. The chain couples TRBV27 to TRBJ1-2, with 12 bases that match TRBD1. There are 18 residues in the CDR3. V was pared by 1 base and J by 3 bases, with 9 bases of the junction left unmatched. CDR1 MNHEY and CDR2 SMNVEV come from the germline V gene (reference sequence).

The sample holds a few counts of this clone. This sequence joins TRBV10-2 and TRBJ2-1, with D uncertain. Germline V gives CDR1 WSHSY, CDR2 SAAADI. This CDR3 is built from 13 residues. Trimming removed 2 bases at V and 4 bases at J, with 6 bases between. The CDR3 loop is CASSEPSYNEQFF. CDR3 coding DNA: TGCGCCAGCAGTGAGCCTTCTTACAATGAGCAGTTCTTC.